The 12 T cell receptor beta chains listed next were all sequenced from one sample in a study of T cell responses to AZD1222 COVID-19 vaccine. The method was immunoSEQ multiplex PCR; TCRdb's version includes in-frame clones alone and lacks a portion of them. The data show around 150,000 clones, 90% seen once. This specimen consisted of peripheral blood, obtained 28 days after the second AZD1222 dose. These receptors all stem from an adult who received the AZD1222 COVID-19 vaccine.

Here the CDR3 DNA reads TGTGCCAGCAGACATCGGAGCACAGATACGCAGTATTTT. This sequence encodes CASRHRSTDTQYF. V usage is TRBV2 and J usage is TRBJ2-3; D gene ambiguous. Germline CDR1 reads SNHLY; CDR2 reads FYNNEI. The V and J ends lost 6 bases and 0 bases respectively, with 7 bases between them. The CDR3 spans 13 residues.

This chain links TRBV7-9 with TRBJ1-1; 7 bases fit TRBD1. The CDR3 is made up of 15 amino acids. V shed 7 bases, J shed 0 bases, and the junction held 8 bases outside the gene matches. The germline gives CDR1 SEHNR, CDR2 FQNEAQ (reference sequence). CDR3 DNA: TGTGCCAGCACCGACAGGGCCCCCTTGAACACTGAAGCTTTCTTT. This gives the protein CASTDRAPLNTEAFF.

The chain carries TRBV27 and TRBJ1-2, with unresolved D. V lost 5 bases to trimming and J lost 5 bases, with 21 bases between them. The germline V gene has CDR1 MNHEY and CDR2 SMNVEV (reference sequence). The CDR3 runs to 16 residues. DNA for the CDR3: TGTGCCAGCAGTCCCAGTGGGCCAAGAAGTCTTTATGGCTACACCTTC. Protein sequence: CASSPSGPRSLYGYTF.

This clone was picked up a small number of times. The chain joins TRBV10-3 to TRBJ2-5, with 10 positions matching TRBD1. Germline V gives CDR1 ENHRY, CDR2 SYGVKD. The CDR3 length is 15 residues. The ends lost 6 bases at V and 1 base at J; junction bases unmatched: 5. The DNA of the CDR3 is TGTGCCATCAGCCGGGACAGGGGTCTCCAAGAGACCCAGTACTTC. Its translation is CAISRDRGLQETQYF.

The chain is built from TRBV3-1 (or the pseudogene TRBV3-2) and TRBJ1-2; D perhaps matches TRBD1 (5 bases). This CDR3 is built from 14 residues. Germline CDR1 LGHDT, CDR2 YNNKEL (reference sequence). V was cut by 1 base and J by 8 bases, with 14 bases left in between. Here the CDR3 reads CASSQGPGGRGYTF. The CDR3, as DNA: TGTGCCAGCAGCCAAGGTCCGGGGGGTCGGGGCTACACCTTC.

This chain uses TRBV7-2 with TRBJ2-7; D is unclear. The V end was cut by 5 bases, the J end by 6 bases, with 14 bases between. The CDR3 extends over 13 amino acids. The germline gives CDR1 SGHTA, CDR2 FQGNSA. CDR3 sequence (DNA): TGTGCCAGCAGCGAGTCCCCCGTGGCCGAGCAGTACTTC. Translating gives CASSESPVAEQYF.

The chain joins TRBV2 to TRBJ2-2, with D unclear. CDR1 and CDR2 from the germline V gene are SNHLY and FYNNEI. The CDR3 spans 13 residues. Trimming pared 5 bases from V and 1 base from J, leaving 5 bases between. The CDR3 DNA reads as TGTGCCAGCAGTCAGCAGAACACCGGGGAGCTGTTTTTT. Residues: CASSQQNTGELFF. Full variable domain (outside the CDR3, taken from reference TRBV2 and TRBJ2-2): EPEVTQTPSHQVTQMGQEVILRCVPISNHLYFYWYRQILGQKVEFLVSFYNNEISEKSEIFDDQFSVERPDGSNFTLKIRSTKLEDSAMYFCASSQQNTGELFFGEGSRLTVL.

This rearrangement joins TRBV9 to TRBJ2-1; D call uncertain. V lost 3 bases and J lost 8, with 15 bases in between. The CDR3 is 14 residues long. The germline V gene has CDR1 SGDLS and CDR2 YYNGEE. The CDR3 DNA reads TGTGCCAGCAGCGGGGATTCCCAATGGGATGAGCAGTTCTTC. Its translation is CASSGDSQWDEQFF.

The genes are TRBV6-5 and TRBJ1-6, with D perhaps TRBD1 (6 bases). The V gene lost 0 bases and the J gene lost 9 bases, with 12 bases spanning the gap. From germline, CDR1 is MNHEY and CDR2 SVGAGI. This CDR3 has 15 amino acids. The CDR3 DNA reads TGTGCCAGCAGTTACTCGAAGCAGGGGAGTTCACCCCTCCACTTT. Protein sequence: CASSYSKQGSSPLHF.

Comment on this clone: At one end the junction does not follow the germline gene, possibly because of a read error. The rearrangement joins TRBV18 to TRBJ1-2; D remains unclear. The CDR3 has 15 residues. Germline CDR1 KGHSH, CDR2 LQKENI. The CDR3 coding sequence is TGTGCCAGCTCACCAGTGGGGTCTGCTAATTATGGCTACACCTTC. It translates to CASSPVGSANYGYTF.

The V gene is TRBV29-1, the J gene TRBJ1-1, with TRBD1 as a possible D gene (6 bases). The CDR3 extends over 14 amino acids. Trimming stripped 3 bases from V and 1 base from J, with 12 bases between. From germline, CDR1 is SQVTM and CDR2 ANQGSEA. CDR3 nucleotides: TGCAGCGTTGAGGGGGGGCGAGCGAACACTGAAGCTTTCTTT. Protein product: CSVEGGRANTEAFF.

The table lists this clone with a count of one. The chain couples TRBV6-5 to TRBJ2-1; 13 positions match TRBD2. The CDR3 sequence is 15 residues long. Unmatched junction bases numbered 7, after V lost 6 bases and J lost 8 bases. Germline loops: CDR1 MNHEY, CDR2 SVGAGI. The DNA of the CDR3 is TGTGCCAGCAGCCTAACTAGCGGGAGGGTCGATGAGCAGTTCTTC. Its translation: CASSLTSGRVDEQFF.